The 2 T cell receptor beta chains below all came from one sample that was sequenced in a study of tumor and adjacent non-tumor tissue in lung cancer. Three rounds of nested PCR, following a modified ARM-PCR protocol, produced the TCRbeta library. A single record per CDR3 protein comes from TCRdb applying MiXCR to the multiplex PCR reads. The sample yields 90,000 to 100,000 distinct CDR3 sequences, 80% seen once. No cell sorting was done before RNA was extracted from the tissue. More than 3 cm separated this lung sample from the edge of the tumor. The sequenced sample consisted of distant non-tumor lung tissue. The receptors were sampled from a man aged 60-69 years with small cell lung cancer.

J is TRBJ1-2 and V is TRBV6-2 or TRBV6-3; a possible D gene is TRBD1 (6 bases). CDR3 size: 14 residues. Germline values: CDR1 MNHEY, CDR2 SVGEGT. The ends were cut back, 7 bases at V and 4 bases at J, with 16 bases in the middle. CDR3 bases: TGTGCCAGCAACCCCCTGGACAGACTCTATGGCTACACCTTC. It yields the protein CASNPLDRLYGYTF.

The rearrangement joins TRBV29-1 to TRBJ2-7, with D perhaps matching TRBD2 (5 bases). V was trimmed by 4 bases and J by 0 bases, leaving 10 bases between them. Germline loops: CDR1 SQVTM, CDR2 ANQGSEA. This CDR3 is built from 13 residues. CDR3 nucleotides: TGCAGCGTTGGAGGCGGGCGCTCCTACGAGCAGTACTTC. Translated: CSVGGGRSYEQYF.